This section outlines one T cell receptor beta chain sequence together with its context. The antigen this receptor binds is unknown. No quality values exist for individual bases; no much larger clone is one base distant. In the paper's terms, the time point label means: baseline before first vaccination. Vaccinee samples were obtained from the UK trials COV001 and COV002, which included a single-blind randomized controlled phase 2/3 trial of AZD1222 (ChAdOx1 nCoV-19) in healthy adults. Trial participant PBMC samples were collected at day 0 and day 28 after the second dose for TCRbeta chain sequencing. From a lookup of the germline V gene, CDR1 and CDR2 are LGHNA and YNFKEQ. Trimming accounts for 4 bases at V and 2 bases at J, while the number of junction bases matched to no gene is 6. The CDR3, from cysteine to phenylalanine, totals 15 residues. Only CDR3 DNA is held: 45 bases, read in frame from base 1.

The CDR3 regions of human TCRbeta chains were subjected to immunosequencing. Processing in the source paper ran as follows. TCRs in the repertoires were compared against a reference library of SARS-CoV-2-specific TCRs that had been generated with the MIRA antigen-specificity platform. Breadth meant the fraction of unique TCRs that were SARS-CoV-2-associated, whereas depth meant the fraction of total T cells that were SARS-CoV-2-associated. Using the MIRA data, each spike-specific TCR was mapped to the spike region that the TCR reacts to and placed in a CD4 or CD8 class. Log10-transformed breadth and depth values were compared by one-way ANOVA with Sidak's multiple comparisons tests. In its TCRdb copy, this immuneACCESS table keeps in-frame sequences only and misses some clones. Where compared with another copy, unresolved V genes explain less than half of these, and the others have no known cause. The V and J calls and clone size come from that table; D and trimming were worked out from the DNA. The sample records tens of thousands of clones, 87% of which are singletons. The ten largest clones represent 24% of the sample.

This specimen belongs to a study of T cell responses to AZD1222 COVID-19 vaccine (dated by TCRdb to about 2021). General notes on the study: AZD1222 recipients given second doses at about 4 weeks or at about 12 weeks were pooled, since spike-specific TCR depth and breadth were not found to differ between the two schedules. A total of more than 230 trial participants underwent TCR sequencing, of whom around 210 had received two doses of AZD1222 and some 25 had received two doses of the MenACWY control vaccine. Enrollment into the trials was organized by age into subgroups of 18-55, 56-69 and 70-plus years, and those subgroups contained about 160, 30 and 59 TCR-sequenced participants, respectively.

The paper as a whole reports these results and caveats: The whole spike protein was spanned by vaccine-associated CD4 TCRs, and dominant responses were seen in regions 160-218 and 743-854. A significant rise in spike-specific TCR breadth and depth was observed after two AZD1222 doses relative to day 0 and relative to MenACWY recipients. In the small 56-69-year group, the increase in depth fell short of significance, most likely because of low power. Because no samples from the day 14 peak response were available, repertoires could be characterized only after the peak T cell response. Most participants were white British and females outnumbered males, and the authors suggested that clonal diversity may have been underestimated. Conclusions about previously exposed vaccinees are limited because only six or seven AZD1222 recipients were SARS-CoV-2 seropositive at baseline. Nearly half of unique spike-specific TCRs reportedly recognized epitopes outside regions mutated in the B.1.351 and B.1.1.7 variants.

Recombination connected TRBV4-2 to TRBJ2-5, with 8 bases in between that match TRBD2. The clonotype comes from an adult in good health. Sequences were derived from peripheral blood, sampled on day 0 of AZD1222 vaccination. The sequenced DNA is TGTGCCAGCAGCCCTCCTGGCGGGGGGCAAGAGACCCAGTACTTC. Translated, this is CASSPPGGGQETQYF.